This passage covers 13 T cell receptor beta chains from one sample sequenced in a study of vaccination and CD4 T cells after COVID-19. The Oncomine TCR Beta short-read assay sequenced DNA from cultured CD4+ T cells. TCRdb re-called the PCR reads with MiXCR, one entry per CDR3 protein. The sample yields 15,000 to 20,000 distinct CDR3 sequences, roughly 50% seen once. Antigens for these TCRs are unknown. Treatment described: approximately 11-day PBMC culture with coronavirus spike peptide pools or control peptides (ViraFEST assay). Sequencing used CD4+ T cells from blood, cultured in vitro. These receptors came from a human donor who had recovered from COVID-19.

This clonotype was detected only a few times. The chain links TRBV7-2 to TRBJ2-2; TRBD1 aligns across 8 bases. The germline V gene encodes CDR1 SGHTA and CDR2 FQGNSA. The CDR3 covers 16 residues. The J segment lost 1 base and the V segment lost 2 bases, leaving 3 bases of the junction unmatched. The CDR3 DNA reads as TGTGCCAGCAGCTTATTCGGGACAGGGAACACCGGGGAGCTGTTTTTT. It yields the protein CASSLFGTGNTGELFF.

The table lists this clonotype with a few counts. The chain recombines TRBV7-9 with TRBJ2-7; 8 nucleotides align to TRBD2. Germline CDR1 SEHNR, CDR2 FQNEAQ (reference sequence). The V gene end was trimmed by 4 bases and the J gene end by 3 bases; junction bases not matched to a gene: 11. CDR3 length: 16 residues. The CDR3, as DNA: TGTGCCAGCAGCTCCCCTCCAACTAGCGGCCTCTACGAGCAGTACTTC. It is translated as CASSSPPTSGLYEQYF.

V is TRBV12-3 or TRBV12-4 and J is TRBJ1-2; D possibly corresponds to TRBD1 (5 bases). The V end was cut by 5 bases, the J end by 7 bases, with 14 bases between. The CDR3 totals 13 residues. For the CDR3, the DNA is TGTGCCAGCAGTCCGGGGCCGGGCGGTGGCTACACCTTC. Translation gives CASSPGPGGGYTF.

This clonotype was detected a few times. The chain has TRBV28 and TRBJ2-1; D not certain. This CDR3 comprises 15 residues. Germline V gene sequence: CDR1 MDHEN, CDR2 SYDVKM. The ends were cut back, 3 bases at V and 6 bases at J, with 15 bases in the middle. The CDR3 spells CASSLAAGSGNEQFF. The CDR3 DNA reads as TGTGCCAGCAGTTTGGCGGCAGGTTCGGGCAATGAGCAGTTCTTC.

This rearrangement joins TRBV11-3 to TRBJ2-1; D gene unclear. V lost 0 bases to trimming and J lost 7 bases, with 13 bases between them. The CDR3 runs 15 residues. The germline V gene has CDR1 SGHNT and CDR2 YENEEA. The CDR3 DNA is TGTGCCAGCAGCTTAGATCAAAACCCCTTTAATGAGCAGTTCTTC. As protein: CASSLDQNPFNEQFF.

The DNA of the CDR3 is TGTGCCAGCAGCTTAGAACCCAGCGGTGGAGCTTTCTTT. Amino acid sequence: CASSLEPSGGAFF. This chain joins TRBV11-2 and TRBJ1-1; D call uncertain. V was clipped by 0 bases and J by 10 bases, with 12 bases between them. CDR1 and CDR2 from the germline V gene are SGHAT and FQNNGV. The CDR3 is made up of 13 amino acids.

The chain couples TRBV5-1 to TRBJ1-2; TRBD1 aligns across 7 bases. Germline V gives CDR1 SGHRS, CDR2 YFSETQ. The trim removed 0 bases at V and 7 bases at J, leaving 9 bases unmatched. This CDR3 comprises 15 residues. This CDR3 is CASSLGYRGGSGYTF. The CDR3 DNA follows: TGCGCCAGCAGCTTGGGGTACAGGGGAGGATCTGGCTACACCTTC.

The chain combines TRBV7-8 with TRBJ1-1, with a weak D call TRBD1 (5 bases). Germline-derived CDR1 and CDR2 are SGHVS and FQNEAQ. Deletions cut 0 bases from V and 3 bases from J, with 20 bases between. The CDR3 runs 18 residues. CDR3 amino acids: CASSLAGRGGALYTEAFF. For the CDR3, the DNA is TGTGCCAGCAGCTTAGCGGGGCGAGGCGGTGCTTTATACACTGAAGCTTTCTTT.

The chain combines TRBV2 with TRBJ2-7, with no clear D. The CDR3 length is 14 residues. Trimming shortened V by 6 bases and J by 2 bases, and 14 bases separated the two germline ends. CDR1 is SNHLY and CDR2 is FYNNEI in the germline V gene. In DNA, the CDR3 is TGTGCCAGCAGACCCGGACGGGCCACCTACGAGCAGTACTTC. Translating gives CASRPGRATYEQYF.

This clonotype was detected a few times. The chain recombines TRBV6-2 or TRBV6-3 with TRBJ2-5; the D gene is possibly TRBD1 (6 bases). Germline V lookup: CDR1 MNHEY, CDR2 SVGEGT. The CDR3 has 14 residues. V shed 6 bases and J shed 4 bases, with 15 bases lying between them. The CDR3 bases are TGTGCCAGCAGAGCCACAGGGTGGGGAGAGACCCAGTACTTC. Encoded protein: CASRATGWGETQYF.

The genes are TRBV7-2 and TRBJ2-2; a possible D gene is TRBD1 (5 bases). CDR1 and CDR2 from the germline V gene are SGHTA and FQGNSA. The CDR3 covers 15 residues. The V gene lost 7 bases and the J gene lost 0 bases, with 12 bases spanning the gap. This chain's CDR3 is CASKRGKTNTGELFF. Here the CDR3 DNA reads TGTGCCAGCAAAAGGGGCAAGACGAACACCGGGGAGCTGTTTTTT.

This sequence joins TRBV7-8 and TRBJ1-5, with 7 nucleotides matching TRBD1. V lost 5 bases, J lost 5 bases, and 6 bases stayed unmatched. Germline CDR1 reads SGHVS; CDR2 reads FQNEAQ. The CDR3 consists of 14 residues. The DNA of the CDR3 is TGTGCCAGCAGCCAGGGGGGTCGGGATCAGCCCCAGCATTTT. The encoded protein is CASSQGGRDQPQHF.

This clonotype appeared a few times. J is TRBJ1-1 and V is TRBV7-8; the match to TRBD1 covers 9 bases. Germline CDR1 is SGHVS and CDR2 is FQNEAQ. Trimming took 6 bases from V and 4 from J; bases not matched to a gene: 6. The CDR3 is 14 amino acids. Here the CDR3 reads CASSLQGALTEAFF. In nucleotides, the CDR3 is TGTGCCAGCAGTTTACAGGGGGCGCTCACTGAAGCTTTCTTT.